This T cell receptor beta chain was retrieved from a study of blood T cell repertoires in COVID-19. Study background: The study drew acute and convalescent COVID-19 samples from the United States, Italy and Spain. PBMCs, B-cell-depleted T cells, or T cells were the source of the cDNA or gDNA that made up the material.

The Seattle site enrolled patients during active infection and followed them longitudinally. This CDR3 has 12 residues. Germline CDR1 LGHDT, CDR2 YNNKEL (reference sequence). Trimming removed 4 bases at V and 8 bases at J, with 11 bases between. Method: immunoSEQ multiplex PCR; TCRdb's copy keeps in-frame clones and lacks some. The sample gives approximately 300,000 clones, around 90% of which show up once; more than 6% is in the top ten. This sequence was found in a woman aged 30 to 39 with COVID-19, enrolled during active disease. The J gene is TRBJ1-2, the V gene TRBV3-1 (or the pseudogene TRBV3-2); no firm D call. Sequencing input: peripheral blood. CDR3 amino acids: CASSPGGMGYTF. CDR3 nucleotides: TGTGCCAGCAGCCCGGGAGGGATGGGCTACACCTTC.